This T cell receptor (beta chain) comes out of a study of blood T cells in healthy people across ages. General study findings and limits: A roughly linear age-dependent decrease characterized TCR beta diversity per million T cells. Naive and antigen-experienced cells could not be conclusively compared, given unsorted PBMCs. More naive CD4+ cells and higher diversity marked long-lived donors relative to aged donors.

This clonotype was detected ten times or more. The antigen is unknown. Sample-barcoded 5' priming and a J-beta primer mix drove a second PCR of roughly 6 to 12 cycles. Each of the cDNA molecules was tagged by a template-switch adaptor with 12 random nucleotides. TCRdb analysed the 5' RACE reads with MiXCR anew, one entry per CDR3 protein. The sample carries around 870,000 distinct CDR3 sequences, 25% to 35% recorded once. Trimming cost V 0 bases and J 4 bases; bases outside gene matches: 4. Looked up from germline, CDR1 is SGHKS and CDR2 is YYEKEE (reference sequence). The CDR3 is 14 amino acids. This TCR came from a woman older than 75 in good health. The sample taken for sequencing was blood. The genes are TRBV5-5 and TRBJ2-7, with 7 bases matching TRBD1. The DNA for the CDR3 is TGTGCCAGCAGCTTGGGGCAGGGGGTTTACGAGCAGTACTTC. Protein: CASSLGQGVYEQYF.